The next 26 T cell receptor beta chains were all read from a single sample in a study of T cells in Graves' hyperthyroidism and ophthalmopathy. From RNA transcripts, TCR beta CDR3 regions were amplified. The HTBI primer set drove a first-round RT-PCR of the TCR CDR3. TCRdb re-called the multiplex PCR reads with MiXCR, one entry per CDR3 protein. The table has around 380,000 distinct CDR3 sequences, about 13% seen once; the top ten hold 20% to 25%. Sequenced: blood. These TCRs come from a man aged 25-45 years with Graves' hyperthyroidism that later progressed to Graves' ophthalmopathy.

The CDR3: CATSDSWRNYGYTF. The CDR3 nucleotides are TGTGCCACCAGTGATTCCTGGAGAAACTATGGCTACACCTTC. The chain uses TRBV24-1 and TRBJ1-2; D is unresolved. V lost 2 bases and J 2 bases, leaving 8 bases between the germline ends. The germline V gene encodes CDR1 KGHDR and CDR2 SFDVKD. The CDR3 is 14 amino acids.

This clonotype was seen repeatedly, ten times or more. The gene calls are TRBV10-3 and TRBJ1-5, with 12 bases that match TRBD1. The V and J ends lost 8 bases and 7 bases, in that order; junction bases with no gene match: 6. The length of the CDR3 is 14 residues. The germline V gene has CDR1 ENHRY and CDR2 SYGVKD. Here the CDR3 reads CAISGTGGWQPQHF. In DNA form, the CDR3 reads TGTGCCATCTCCGGGACAGGGGGCTGGCAGCCCCAGCATTTT.

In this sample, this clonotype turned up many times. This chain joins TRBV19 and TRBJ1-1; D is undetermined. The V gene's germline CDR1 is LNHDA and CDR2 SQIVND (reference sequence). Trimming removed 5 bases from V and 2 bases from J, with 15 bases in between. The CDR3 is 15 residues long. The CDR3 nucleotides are TGTGCCAGTAGTGGGGTTGGGTCAGTAAACACTGAAGCTTTCTTT. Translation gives CASSGVGSVNTEAFF. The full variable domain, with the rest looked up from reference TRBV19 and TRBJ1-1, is DGGITQSPKYLFRKEGQNVTLSCEQNLNHDAMYWYRQDPGQGLRLIYYSQIVNDFQKGDIAEGYSVSREKKESFPLTVTSAQKNPTAFYLCASSGVGSVNTEAFFGQGTRLTVV.

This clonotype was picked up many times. The CDR3 region is CASTGDSRPHF. The CDR3 region has the DNA TGTGCCAGCACCGGGGATTCTCGACCCCACTTT. The rearrangement links TRBV11-2 to TRBJ1-6; D is undetermined. Germline CDR1 is SGHAT and CDR2 is FQNNGV. This CDR3 contains 11 residues. V lost 7 bases to trimming and J lost 18 bases, with 16 bases between them.

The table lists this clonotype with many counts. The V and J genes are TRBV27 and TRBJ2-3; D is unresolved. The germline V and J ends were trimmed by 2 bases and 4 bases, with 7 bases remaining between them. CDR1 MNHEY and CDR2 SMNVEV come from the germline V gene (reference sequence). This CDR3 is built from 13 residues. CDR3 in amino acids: CASSLDPADTQYF. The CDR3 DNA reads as TGTGCCAGCAGTTTAGACCCAGCAGATACGCAGTATTTT.

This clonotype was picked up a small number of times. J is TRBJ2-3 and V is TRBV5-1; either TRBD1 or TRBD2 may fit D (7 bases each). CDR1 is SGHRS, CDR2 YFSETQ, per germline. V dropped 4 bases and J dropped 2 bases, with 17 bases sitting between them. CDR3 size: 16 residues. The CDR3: CASSPQGGRYTDTQYF. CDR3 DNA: TGCGCCAGCAGCCCCCAGGGGGGGAGATACACAGATACGCAGTATTTT.

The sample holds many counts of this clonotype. In DNA, the CDR3 is TGTGCCAGCAGTTACTCGGACAGGGGGGACTATGGCTACACCTTC. This sequence encodes CASSYSDRGDYGYTF. The genes are TRBV6-6 and TRBJ1-2, with 10 bases aligning to TRBD1. The CDR3 runs to 15 residues. CDR1 and CDR2 from the germline V gene are MNHNY and SVGAGI (reference sequence). The V segment lost 0 bases and the J segment 3 bases; nucleotides outside the gene matches: 1.

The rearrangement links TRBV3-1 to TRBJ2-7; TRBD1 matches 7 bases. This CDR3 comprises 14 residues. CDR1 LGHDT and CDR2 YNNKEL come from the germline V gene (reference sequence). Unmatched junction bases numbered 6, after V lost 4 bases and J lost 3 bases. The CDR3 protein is CASSPRQGYYEQYF. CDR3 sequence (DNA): TGTGCCAGCAGCCCTCGACAGGGCTACTACGAGCAGTACTTC.

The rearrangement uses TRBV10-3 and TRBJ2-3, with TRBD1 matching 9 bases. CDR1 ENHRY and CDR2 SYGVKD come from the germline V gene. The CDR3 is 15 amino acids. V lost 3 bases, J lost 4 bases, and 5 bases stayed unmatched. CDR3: CAISDPGQGADTQYF. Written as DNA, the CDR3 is TGTGCCATCAGTGACCCGGGACAGGGAGCAGATACGCAGTATTTT.

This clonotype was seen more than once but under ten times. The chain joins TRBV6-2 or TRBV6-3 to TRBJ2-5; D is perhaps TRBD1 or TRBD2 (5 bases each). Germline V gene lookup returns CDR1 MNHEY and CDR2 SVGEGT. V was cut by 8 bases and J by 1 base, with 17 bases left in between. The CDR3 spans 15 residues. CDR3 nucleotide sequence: TGTGCCAGCTCACCAGTCCGGGGCCCCCAAGAGACCCAGTACTTC. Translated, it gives CASSPVRGPQETQYF.

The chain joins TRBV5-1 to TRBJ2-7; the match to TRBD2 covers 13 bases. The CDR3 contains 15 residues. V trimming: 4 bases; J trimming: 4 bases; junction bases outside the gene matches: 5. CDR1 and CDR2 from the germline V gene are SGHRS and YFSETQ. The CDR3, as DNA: TGCGCCAGCAGCACGACTAGCGGGGGGCAATACGAGCAGTACTTC. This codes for CASSTTSGGQYEQYF.

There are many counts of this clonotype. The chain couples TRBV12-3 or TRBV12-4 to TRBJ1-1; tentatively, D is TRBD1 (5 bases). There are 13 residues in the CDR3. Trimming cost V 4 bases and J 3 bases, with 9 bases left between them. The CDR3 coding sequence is TGTGCCAGCAGTTCCGGGGCGGACACTGAAGCTTTCTTT. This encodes CASSSGADTEAFF.

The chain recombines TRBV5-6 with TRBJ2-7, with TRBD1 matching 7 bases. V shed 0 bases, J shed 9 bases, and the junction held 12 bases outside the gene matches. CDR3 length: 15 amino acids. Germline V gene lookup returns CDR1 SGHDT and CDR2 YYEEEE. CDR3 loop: CASSLERTGFVGQYF. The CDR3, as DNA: TGTGCCAGCAGCTTGGAGAGGACAGGTTTTGTAGGGCAGTACTTC.

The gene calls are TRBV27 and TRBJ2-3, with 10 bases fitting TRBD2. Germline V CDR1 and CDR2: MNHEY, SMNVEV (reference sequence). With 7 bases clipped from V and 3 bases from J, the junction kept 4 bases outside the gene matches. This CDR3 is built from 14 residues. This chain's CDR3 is CASTQLAGTDTQYF. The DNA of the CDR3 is TGTGCCAGCACCCAACTAGCGGGGACAGATACGCAGTATTTT.

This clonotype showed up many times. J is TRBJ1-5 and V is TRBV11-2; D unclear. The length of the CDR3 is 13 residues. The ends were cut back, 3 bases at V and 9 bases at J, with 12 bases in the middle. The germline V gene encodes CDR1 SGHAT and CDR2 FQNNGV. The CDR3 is CASSLSRLGPQHF. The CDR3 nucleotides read TGTGCCAGCAGCTTGAGCAGGCTGGGGCCCCAGCATTTT.

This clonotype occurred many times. The CDR3 nucleotides read TGTGCCAGCAGCCTTGCCAGCCCCAACTACGAGCAGTACTTC. Its translation is CASSLASPNYEQYF. The chain couples TRBV3-1 to TRBJ2-7; D gene uncertain. CDR1 LGHDT and CDR2 YNNKEL come from the germline V gene (reference sequence). The CDR3 loop spans 14 amino acids. Trimming cost V 4 bases and J 3 bases, with 13 bases left between them.

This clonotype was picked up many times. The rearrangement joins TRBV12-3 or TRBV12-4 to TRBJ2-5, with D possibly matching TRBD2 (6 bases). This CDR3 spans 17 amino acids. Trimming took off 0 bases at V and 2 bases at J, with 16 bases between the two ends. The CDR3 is CASSLAGLGGVQETQYF. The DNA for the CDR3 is TGTGCCAGCAGTTTAGCCGGTCTGGGGGGTGTTCAAGAGACCCAGTACTTC.

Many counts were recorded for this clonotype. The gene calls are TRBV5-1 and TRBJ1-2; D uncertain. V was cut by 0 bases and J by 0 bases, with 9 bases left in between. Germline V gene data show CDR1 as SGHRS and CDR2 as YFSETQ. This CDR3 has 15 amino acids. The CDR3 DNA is TGCGCCAGCAGCTTGGGGGTGTTTTCTAACTATGGCTACACCTTC. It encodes CASSLGVFSNYGYTF.

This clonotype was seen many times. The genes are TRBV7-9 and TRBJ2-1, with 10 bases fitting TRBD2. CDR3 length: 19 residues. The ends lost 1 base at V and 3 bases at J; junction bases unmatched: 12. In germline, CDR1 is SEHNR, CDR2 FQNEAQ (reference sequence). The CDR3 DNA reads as TGTGCCAGCAGCTTAGGATCTAGCGGGGGTCAGCACATCTACAATGAGCAGTTCTTC. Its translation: CASSLGSSGGQHIYNEQFF.

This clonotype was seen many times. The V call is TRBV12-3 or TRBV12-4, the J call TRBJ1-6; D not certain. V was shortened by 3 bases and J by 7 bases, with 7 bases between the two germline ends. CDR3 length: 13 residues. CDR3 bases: TGTGCCAGCAGTTTCCCAGGAAATTCACCCCTCCACTTT. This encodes CASSFPGNSPLHF.

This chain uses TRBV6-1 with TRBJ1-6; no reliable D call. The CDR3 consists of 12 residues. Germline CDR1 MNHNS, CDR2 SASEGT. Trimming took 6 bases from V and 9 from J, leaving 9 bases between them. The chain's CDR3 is CASRNPPSPLHF. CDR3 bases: TGTGCCAGCAGAAACCCCCCTTCACCCCTCCACTTT.

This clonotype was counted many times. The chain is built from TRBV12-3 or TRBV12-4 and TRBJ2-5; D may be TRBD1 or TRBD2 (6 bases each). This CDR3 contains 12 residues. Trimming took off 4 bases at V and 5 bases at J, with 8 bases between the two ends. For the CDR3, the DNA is TGTGCCAGCAGTTGGAGGGGGGAGACCCAGTACTTC. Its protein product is CASSWRGETQYF.

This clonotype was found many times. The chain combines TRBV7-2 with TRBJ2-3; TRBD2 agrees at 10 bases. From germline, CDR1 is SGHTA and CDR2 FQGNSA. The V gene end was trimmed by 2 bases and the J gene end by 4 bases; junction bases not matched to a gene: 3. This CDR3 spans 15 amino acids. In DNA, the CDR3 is TGTGCCAGCAGCTTAACTAGCGGGGCTGCAGATACGCAGTATTTT. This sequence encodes CASSLTSGAADTQYF. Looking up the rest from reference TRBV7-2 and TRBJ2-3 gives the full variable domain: GAGVSQSPSNKVTEKGKDVELRCDPISGHTALYWYRQSLGQGLEFLIYFQGNSAPDKSGLPSDRFSAERTGGSVSTLTIQRTQQEDSAVYLCASSLTSGAADTQYFGPGTRLTVL.

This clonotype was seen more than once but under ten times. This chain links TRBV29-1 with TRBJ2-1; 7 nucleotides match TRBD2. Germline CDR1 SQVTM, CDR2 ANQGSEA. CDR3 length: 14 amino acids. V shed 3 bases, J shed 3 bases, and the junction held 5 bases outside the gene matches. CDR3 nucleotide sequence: TGCAGCGTTGAGGAGCGGGGCTACTACAATGAGCAGTTCTTC. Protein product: CSVEERGYYNEQFF.

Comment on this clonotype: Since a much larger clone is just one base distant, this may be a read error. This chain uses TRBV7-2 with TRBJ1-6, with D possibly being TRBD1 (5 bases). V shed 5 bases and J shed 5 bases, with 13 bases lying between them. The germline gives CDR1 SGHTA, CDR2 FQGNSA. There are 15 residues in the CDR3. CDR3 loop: CASSAHGGNNSPLHF. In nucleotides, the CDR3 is TGTGCCAGCAGCGCCCACGGGGGGAATAATTCACCCCTCCACTTT. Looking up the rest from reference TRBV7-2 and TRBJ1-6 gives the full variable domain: GAGVSQSPSNKVTEKGKDVELRCDPISGHTALYWYRQSLGQGLEFLIYFQGNSAPDKSGLPSDRFSAERTGGSVSTLTIQRTQQEDSAVYLCASSAHGGNNSPLHFGNGTRLTVT.

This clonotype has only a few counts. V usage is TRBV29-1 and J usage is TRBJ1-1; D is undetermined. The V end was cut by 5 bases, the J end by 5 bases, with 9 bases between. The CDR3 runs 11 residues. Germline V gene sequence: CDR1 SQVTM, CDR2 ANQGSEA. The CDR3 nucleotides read TGCAGCGTTATGGCTGGGACTGAAGCTTTCTTT. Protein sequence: CSVMAGTEAFF.